Listed below are T cell receptor beta chains from one sample, sequenced in a study of TIL therapy for anti-PD-1-resistant metastatic lung cancer. TCRdb's copy holds only in-frame clones and misses some; the assay was immunoSEQ multiplex PCR. The sample yields approximately 45,000 clones, around 80% seen once. The sample in question was blood, obtained at baseline. These receptors originate from a man aged 70 or older with non-small cell lung cancer. CDR3s include the opening cysteine and the closing phenylalanine or tryptophan. The D gene is left open where the match is weak. Some rows have no size entry. The others give once, few or many, or a class for an expanded clone.

J gene: TRBJ2-7
V gene: TRBV6-5
D gene: TRBD2
clone size: NA
CDR3 DNA: TGTGCCAGCAGAGGGACTAGCGGGAACGAGCAGTACTTC
CDR3 protein: CASRGTSGNEQYF

J gene: TRBJ2-5
V gene: TRBV30
D gene: TRBD1
clone size: NA
CDR3 DNA: TGTGCCTGGAGTGTAAGGGACAGGGGATCGTACCAAGAGACCCAGTACTTC
CDR3 protein: CAWSVRDRGSYQETQYF

J gene: TRBJ1-4
V gene: TRBV28
D gene: TRBD1
clone size: NA
CDR3 DNA: TGTGCCAGCAGTTTGTACACCGGGACAGGGCGCGAAAAACTGTTTTTT
CDR3 protein: CASSLYTGTGREKLFF

J gene: TRBJ2-3
V gene: TRBV7-3
D gene: NA
clone size: NA
CDR3 DNA: TGTGCCAGCAGCTTAGGTCCGGGGGACACAGATACGCAGTATTTT
CDR3 protein: CASSLGPGDTDTQYF

J gene: TRBJ1-1
V gene: TRBV18
D gene: NA
clone size: NA
CDR3 DNA: TGTGCCAGCTCACCGGTCGAGGGGAAGAATCCTGAAGCTTTCTTT
CDR3 protein: CASSPVEGKNPEAFF

J gene: TRBJ2-1
V gene: TRBV7-2
D gene: NA
clone size: NA
CDR3 DNA: TGTGCCAGCAGCCCACAGCGGGCGACCTACAATGAGCAGTTCTTC
CDR3 protein: CASSPQRATYNEQFF

J gene: TRBJ2-5
V gene: TRBV2
D gene: NA
clone size: NA
CDR3 DNA: TGTGCCGGAAGGGGGGGAGAGACCCAGTACTTC
CDR3 protein: CAGRGGETQYF

J gene: TRBJ2-5
V gene: TRBV5-1
D gene: NA
clone size: NA
CDR3 DNA: TGCGCCAGCAGGGACCAGACAGACCAAGAGACCCAGTACTTC
CDR3 protein: CASRDQTDQETQYF

J gene: TRBJ2-1
V gene: TRBV13
D gene: TRBD2
clone size: NA
CDR3 DNA: TGTGCCAGCAGCCGACTAGCACAATCCTACAATGAGCAGTTCTTC
CDR3 protein: CASSRLAQSYNEQFF

J gene: TRBJ2-1
V gene: TRBV9
D gene: TRBD2
clone size: NA
CDR3 DNA: TGTGCCAGCAGCCCCCGGAATAGCGGGAGATACAATGAGCAGTTCTTC
CDR3 protein: CASSPRNSGRYNEQFF

J gene: TRBJ1-5
V gene: TRBV27
D gene: TRBD1
clone size: once
CDR3 DNA: TGTGCCAGCAGTTCCTGGACAGGGGGGGGGATTAGCAATCAGCCCCAGCATTTT
CDR3 protein: CASSSWTGGGISNQPQHF

J gene: TRBJ1-2
V gene: TRBV7-6
D gene: NA
clone size: once
CDR3 DNA: TGTGCCAGCAGCCCCCTGGGCGGTGCTAACTATGGCTACACCTTC
CDR3 protein: CASSPLGGANYGYTF

J gene: TRBJ2-1
V gene: TRBV11-3
D gene: NA
clone size: few
CDR3 DNA: TGTGCCAGCAGCTTAGATCACAGGCATGAGCAGTTCTTC
CDR3 protein: CASSLDHRHEQFF

J gene: TRBJ2-7
V gene: TRBV10-1
D gene: NA
clone size: NA
CDR3 DNA: TGCGCCAGCAGTGAGTCAAGGGGCTACAACGAGCAGTACTTC
CDR3 protein: CASSESRGYNEQYF

J gene: TRBJ1-5
V gene: TRBV10-3
D gene: NA
clone size: NA
CDR3 DNA: TGTGCCATCAGTGAGGGGGCCAATCAGCCCCAGCATTTT
CDR3 protein: CAISEGANQPQHF

J gene: TRBJ2-1
V gene: TRBV2
D gene: TRBD1
clone size: few
CDR3 DNA: TGTGCCAGCAAACCGGGACAGGGCAATGAGCAGTTCTTC
CDR3 protein: CASKPGQGNEQFF

J gene: TRBJ2-7
V gene: TRBV6-5
D gene: TRBD2
clone size: NA
CDR3 DNA: TGTGCCAGCACCGCAGCGGGAGGAGGGTACGAGCAGTACTTC
CDR3 protein: CASTAAGGGYEQYF

J gene: TRBJ2-7
V gene: TRBV11-2
D gene: TRBD2
clone size: NA
CDR3 DNA: TGTGCCAGCAGCTTAGTAGGGAGGTTAGCGGGAACCTACGAGCAGTACTTC
CDR3 protein: CASSLVGRLAGTYEQYF

J gene: TRBJ2-1
V gene: TRBV4-3
D gene: NA
clone size: NA
CDR3 DNA: TGCGCCAGCAGCCAGGACATGACGAGCTCCTACAATGAGCAGTTCTTC
CDR3 protein: CASSQDMTSSYNEQFF

J gene: TRBJ2-6
V gene: TRBV5-4
D gene: NA
clone size: NA
CDR3 DNA: TGTGCCAGCAGCCCCTCATCGGAGTTTTCTTACTCTGGGGCCAACGTCCTGACTTTC
CDR3 protein: CASSPSSEFSYSGANVLTF

J gene: TRBJ2-4
V gene: TRBV7-9
D gene: NA
clone size: NA
CDR3 DNA: TGTGCCGGCAAAATATTAGAGAACGAGCGGGCCAAAAACATTCAGTACTTC
CDR3 protein: CAGKILENERAKNIQYF

J gene: TRBJ2-3
V gene: TRBV27
D gene: TRBD2
clone size: NA
CDR3 DNA: TGTGCCAGCAACCCAAGGGGCGGGAGCGGGACAGATACGCAGTATTTT
CDR3 protein: CASNPRGGSGTDTQYF

J gene: TRBJ1-1
V gene: TRBV5-1
D gene: TRBD1
clone size: NA
CDR3 DNA: TGCGCCAGCAGCTTGGGACAGGGGGTTTGGACTGAAGCTTTCTTT
CDR3 protein: CASSLGQGVWTEAFF

J gene: TRBJ2-7
V gene: TRBV27
D gene: TRBD2
clone size: NA
CDR3 DNA: TGTGCCAGCAGTTTTTCCGGACTAGCGGGAGCATTGGGCGAGCAGTACTTC
CDR3 protein: CASSFSGLAGALGEQYF

J gene: TRBJ2-2
V gene: TRBV7-9
D gene: NA
clone size: once
CDR3 DNA: TGTGCCAGCAGCTTAGCCACGGGTGTCACCGGGGAGCTGTTTTTT
CDR3 protein: CASSLATGVTGELFF

J gene: TRBJ2-2
V gene: TRBV14
D gene: NA
clone size: NA
CDR3 DNA: TGTGCCAGCAGCCCTAGGGGCGGGATTAACACCGGGGAGCTGTTTTTT
CDR3 protein: CASSPRGGINTGELFF

J gene: TRBJ2-1
V gene: TRBV27
D gene: TRBD1
clone size: once
CDR3 DNA: TGTGCCAGCATGACTTTTTCGACAGGGGGTATGCATGAGCAGTTCTTC
CDR3 protein: CASMTFSTGGMHEQFF

J gene: TRBJ2-5
V gene: TRBV7-6
D gene: NA
clone size: few
CDR3 DNA: TGTGCCAGCAGCCCCTCAGGGGAGACCCAGTACTTC
CDR3 protein: CASSPSGETQYF

J gene: TRBJ1-1
V gene: TRBV30
D gene: TRBD1
clone size: few
CDR3 DNA: TGTGCCTGGAGTGTGGGGACAGGGAACACTGAAGCTTTCTTT
CDR3 protein: CAWSVGTGNTEAFF

J gene: TRBJ2-1
V gene: TRBV11-1
D gene: TRBD2
clone size: NA
CDR3 DNA: TGTGCCAGCAGCATTCTAGCGGTGTCCTACAATGAGCAGTTCTTC
CDR3 protein: CASSILAVSYNEQFF

J gene: TRBJ2-5
V gene: TRBV30
D gene: TRBD2
clone size: NA
CDR3 DNA: TGTGCCTTGGGGACTAGCGGGAGGAGGGAAGAGACCCAGTACTTC
CDR3 protein: CALGTSGRREETQYF

J gene: TRBJ2-7
V gene: TRBV10-1
D gene: TRBD1
clone size: once
CDR3 DNA: TGCGCCAGCAGCGGACAGGGGGCCTCCTACGAGCAGTACTTC
CDR3 protein: CASSGQGASYEQYF

J gene: TRBJ2-7
V gene: TRBV5-1
D gene: TRBD2
clone size: NA
CDR3 DNA: TGCGCCAGCAGCTTGCAGGCTAGCGGGACCTCCTACGAGCAGTACTTC
CDR3 protein: CASSLQASGTSYEQYF

J gene: TRBJ2-6
V gene: TRBV11-2
D gene: NA
clone size: once
CDR3 DNA: TGTGCCAGCAGCTTACTATCGGGTCAGGGGAGCTCTGGGGCCAACGTCCTGACTTTC
CDR3 protein: CASSLLSGQGSSGANVLTF

J gene: TRBJ1-1
V gene: TRBV9
D gene: NA
clone size: NA
CDR3 DNA: TGTGCCAGCAGCGGCGGACAGCAGAACACTGAAGCTTTCTTT
CDR3 protein: CASSGGQQNTEAFF

J gene: TRBJ1-5
V gene: TRBV7-6
D gene: NA
clone size: NA
CDR3 DNA: TGTGCCAGCAGCGTTCAGATGAATCAGCCCCAGCATTTT
CDR3 protein: CASSVQMNQPQHF

J gene: TRBJ2-5
V gene: TRBV10-3
D gene: TRBD1
clone size: NA
CDR3 DNA: TGTGCCATCAGTGAGTCCCGAACCGGACAGGGAAGAAGTTTGGAGACCCAGTACTTC
CDR3 protein: CAISESRTGQGRSLETQYF

J gene: TRBJ1-4
V gene: TRBV19
D gene: NA
clone size: NA
CDR3 DNA: TGTGCCAGTAGTGTCACAGGGTATTCTGAAAAACTGTTTTTT
CDR3 protein: CASSVTGYSEKLFF

J gene: TRBJ1-4
V gene: TRBV5-6
D gene: NA
clone size: NA
CDR3 DNA: TGTGCCAGCAGCCCCCTCGGGGGGTCTGAAAAACTGTTTTTT
CDR3 protein: CASSPLGGSEKLFF

J gene: TRBJ2-6
V gene: TRBV15
D gene: NA
clone size: NA
CDR3 DNA: TGTGCCACCGGGTTCACAGGGGCCAACGTCCTGACTTTC
CDR3 protein: CATGFTGANVLTF

J gene: TRBJ1-4
V gene: TRBV11-2
D gene: TRBD1
clone size: NA
CDR3 DNA: TGTGCCAGCAGCCCGCCGGGAGGGGGCACTTATCTTAATGAAAAACTGTTTTTT
CDR3 protein: CASSPPGGGTYLNEKLFF

J gene: TRBJ2-3
V gene: TRBV11-2
D gene: NA
clone size: NA
CDR3 DNA: TGTGCCAGCAGCCCTAGGCGCGTCACAGATACGCAGTATTTT
CDR3 protein: CASSPRRVTDTQYF

J gene: TRBJ1-1
V gene: TRBV30
D gene: TRBD1
clone size: NA
CDR3 DNA: TGTGCCTGGAGTCCGGACAGGGCTTGGGAAGCTTTCTTT
CDR3 protein: CAWSPDRAWEAFF

J gene: TRBJ1-2
V gene: TRBV5-1
D gene: NA
clone size: once
CDR3 DNA: TGCGCCAGCAGTCCCATTCCGGGACCTTATGGCTACACCTTC
CDR3 protein: CASSPIPGPYGYTF

J gene: TRBJ2-2
V gene: TRBV10-1
D gene: TRBD1
clone size: NA
CDR3 DNA: TGCGCCAGCAGTGAGGGACAGGGAGGCACCGGGGAGCTGTTTTTT
CDR3 protein: CASSEGQGGTGELFF

J gene: TRBJ2-2
V gene: TRBV2
D gene: NA
clone size: NA
CDR3 DNA: TGTGCCAGCAGTGAAGAGGGGCTAGACACCGGGGAGCTGTTTTTT
CDR3 protein: CASSEEGLDTGELFF

J gene: TRBJ1-5
V gene: TRBV5-4
D gene: NA
clone size: NA
CDR3 DNA: TGTGCCAGCAGCTTGGCCGGGGACGGGCAGCCCCAGCATTTT
CDR3 protein: CASSLAGDGQPQHF

J gene: TRBJ1-3
V gene: TRBV6-6
D gene: NA
clone size: NA
CDR3 DNA: TGTGCCAGCAGTCCCCCCGGGGGACGAGGAAACACCATATATTTT
CDR3 protein: CASSPPGGRGNTIYF

J gene: TRBJ2-2
V gene: TRBV2
D gene: NA
clone size: NA
CDR3 DNA: TGTGCCAGCAGTGATATAGGGGTCCCCGGGGAGCTGTTTTTT
CDR3 protein: CASSDIGVPGELFF

J gene: TRBJ2-3
V gene: TRBV7-2
D gene: NA
clone size: NA
CDR3 DNA: TGTGCCAGCAGCTTAAGAGCGGAGGCCTCCACAGATACGCAGTATTTT
CDR3 protein: CASSLRAEASTDTQYF

J gene: TRBJ2-7
V gene: TRBV27
D gene: TRBD1
clone size: NA
CDR3 DNA: TGTGCCAGCAGTTCCAACGACAGGGGCGAGCAGTACTTC
CDR3 protein: CASSSNDRGEQYF

J gene: TRBJ2-5
V gene: TRBV5-1
D gene: NA
clone size: few
CDR3 DNA: TGCGCCAGCAGCTCCGGGACAATCGGTGAGACCCAGTACTTC
CDR3 protein: CASSSGTIGETQYF

J gene: TRBJ1-5
V gene: TRBV28
D gene: NA
clone size: NA
CDR3 DNA: TGTGCCAGCAGTTTAGGGGGAGGGAGTCAGCCCCAGCATTTT
CDR3 protein: CASSLGGGSQPQHF

J gene: TRBJ2-7
V gene: TRBV18
D gene: TRBD2
clone size: NA
CDR3 DNA: TGTGCCAGCTCACCCTATAGCGGGAACGAGCAGTACTTC
CDR3 protein: CASSPYSGNEQYF

J gene: TRBJ2-5
V gene: TRBV15
D gene: NA
clone size: few
CDR3 DNA: TGTGCCACCAGCAGGAAGGACTTGGGAGAGACCCAGTACTTC
CDR3 protein: CATSRKDLGETQYF